These T cell receptor beta chains were read from a single sample in a study of beta chain features in type 1 diabetes. Sequencing was performed with immunoSEQ multiplex PCR; in TCRdb, only in-frame clones are kept and a portion is missing. Altogether roughly 280,000 clones are present, roughly 24% being singletons, with the ten largest covering approximately 0.011%. Sample: naive CD4+ T cells from blood. These receptors were obtained from a woman aged 25 to 39 with type 1 diabetes. The CDR3 runs from the conserved cysteine through the conserved F or W. D genes are given only for firm matches. For some rows the clone size is stated as once, few or many, or as a class when expanded; others skip it.

j_gene	d_gene	abundance	v_gene	CDR3nt	CDR3aa
TRBJ2-7	TRBD1	-	TRBV15	TGTGCCACCAGCGCCGGGGACAGGGAGACCTACGAGCAGTACTTC	CATSAGDRETYEQYF
TRBJ1-2	-	-	TRBV4-1	TGCGCCAGCAGCCAAGATGGCAGCTATGGCTACACCTTC	CASSQDGSYGYTF
TRBJ1-2	-	-	TRBV20-1	TGCAGTGCTACAGGGAACTATGGCTACACCTTC	CSATGNYGYTF
TRBJ2-1	TRBD2	-	TRBV11-3	TGTGCCAGCAGCTTATCCGGGAGGCACAATGAGCAGTTCTTC	CASSLSGRHNEQFF
TRBJ2-7	-	-	TRBV11-1	TGTGCCAGCAGCGACCACATAAGGAGGATTCCCTACGAGCAGTACTTC	CASSDHIRRIPYEQYF
TRBJ2-7	TRBD2	-	TRBV18	TGTGCCAGCTCACCACCGTCTCTAGCGGACGAGCAGTACTTC	CASSPPSLADEQYF
TRBJ2-3	-	-	TRBV7-9	TGTGCCAGCAACCCCTCGGCGGGAATAACGGATACGCAGTATTTT	CASNPSAGITDTQYF
TRBJ2-1	-	few	TRBV4-1	TGCGCCAGCAGCCAAGCAGGGAACCTTTTCCATGAGCAGTTCTTC	CASSQAGNLFHEQFF
TRBJ1-1	-	-	TRBV5-1	TGCGCCAGCAGCTTGCCAGGTGGGCAGAGCACTGAAGCTTTCTTT	CASSLPGGQSTEAFF
TRBJ2-3	TRBD2	-	TRBV18	TGTGCCAGCTCACCTCTCCTAGCGGGTTCAGGCACAGATACGCAGTATTTT	CASSPLLAGSGTDTQYF
TRBJ2-1	TRBD2	few	TRBV5-1	TGCGCCAGCAGCCCTGATCCGACTAGCGGGAGAAATGAGCAGTTCTTC	CASSPDPTSGRNEQFF
TRBJ1-5	-	-	TRBV7-2	TGTGCCAGCAGCCTATACGATCAGCCCCAGCATTTT	CASSLYDQPQHF
TRBJ2-7	TRBD2	few	TRBV5-1	TGCGCCAGCAGCTTGGGAGCGGGAGACTACGAGCAGTACTTC	CASSLGAGDYEQYF
TRBJ2-1	TRBD2	-	TRBV25-1	TGTGCCAGCAGGTCACTACTCGCGGGAGGGCCCGATGAGCAGTTCTTC	CASRSLLAGGPDEQFF
TRBJ2-3	TRBD1	-	TRBV5-4	TGTGCCAGCAGCCAGGACAGGACAGATACGCAGTATTTT	CASSQDRTDTQYF
TRBJ2-5	-	few	TRBV19	TGTGCCAGTAGTACGGGACTCGAGGGGACCCAGTACTTC	CASSTGLEGTQYF
TRBJ2-1	-	-	TRBV11-2	TGTGCCAGCAGCTCCGGGACACCATTAAATGAGCAGTTCTTC	CASSSGTPLNEQFF
TRBJ1-1	-	-	TRBV18	TGTGCCAGCTCACTGGAGATCTCTGAAGCTTTCTTT	CASSLEISEAFF